The clone carrying this TCR beta chain was recorded at least ten times. The antigen is not known. This specimen belongs to a study of Graves' ophthalmopathy and Graves' hyperthyroidism. Lactation, pregnancy, uncontrolled infections and other autoimmune diseases were all grounds for excluding patients. CDR3 regions of TCR beta were amplified from RNA transcripts. RT-PCR in the first round used HTBI primers; a second-round multiplex PCR followed. In TCRdb, the multiplex PCR reads were re-called with MiXCR into one record per CDR3 protein. The repertoire holds 450,000 or so distinct CDR3 sequences, with under 15% as singletons. Study-level points and caveats: Blood repertoires reportedly contained most expanded thyroid clonotypes above 0.001 frequency.

CDR3 length: 15 residues. J was trimmed by 7 bases and V by 6 bases; bases with no gene match: 10. The V gene's germline CDR1 is MNHEY and CDR2 SMNVEV (reference sequence). The clonotype originates from a woman aged 25 to 39 with Graves' ophthalmopathy. The rearrangement joins TRBV27 to TRBJ2-2; 8 bases are shared with TRBD1. Material: blood. The CDR3 DNA reads TGTGCCAGCAGCCAAAGCGACAGGGGCGTCGGGGAGCTGTTTTTT. It encodes CASSQSDRGVGELFF.